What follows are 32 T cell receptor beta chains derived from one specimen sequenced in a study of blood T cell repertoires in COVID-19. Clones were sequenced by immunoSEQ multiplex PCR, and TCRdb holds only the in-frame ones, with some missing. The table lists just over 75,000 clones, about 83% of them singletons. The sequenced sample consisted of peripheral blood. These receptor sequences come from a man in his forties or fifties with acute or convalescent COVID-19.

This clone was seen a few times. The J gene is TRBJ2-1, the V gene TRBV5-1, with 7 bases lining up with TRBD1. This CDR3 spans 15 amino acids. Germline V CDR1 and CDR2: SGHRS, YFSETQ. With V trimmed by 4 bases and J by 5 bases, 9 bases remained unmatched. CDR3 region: CASSRNPGGDNEQFF. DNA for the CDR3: TGCGCCAGCAGCCGAAACCCAGGGGGTGACAATGAGCAGTTCTTC. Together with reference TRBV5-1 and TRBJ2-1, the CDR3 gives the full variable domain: KAGVTQTPRYLIKTRGQQVTLSCSPISGHRSVSWYQQTPGQGLQFLFEYFSETQRNKGNFPGRFSGRQFSNSRSEMNVSTLELGDSALYLCASSRNPGGDNEQFFGPGTRLTVL.

The CDR3 reads CASSQDLLAGGPYEQYF. The CDR3 DNA follows: TGCGCCAGCAGCCAAGATCTCCTAGCGGGAGGGCCCTACGAGCAGTACTTC. V is TRBV4-3 and J is TRBJ2-7, with 12 bases lining up with TRBD2. The CDR3 consists of 17 residues. Germline CDR1 is LGHNA and CDR2 is YSLEER. V was pared by 0 bases and J by 2 bases, with 5 bases of the junction left unmatched.

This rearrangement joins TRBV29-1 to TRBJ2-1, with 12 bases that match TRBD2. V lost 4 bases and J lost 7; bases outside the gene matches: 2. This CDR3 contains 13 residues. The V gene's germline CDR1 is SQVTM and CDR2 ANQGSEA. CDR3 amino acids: CSVATSGGNEQFF. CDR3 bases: TGCAGCGTTGCTACTAGCGGGGGGAATGAGCAGTTCTTC.

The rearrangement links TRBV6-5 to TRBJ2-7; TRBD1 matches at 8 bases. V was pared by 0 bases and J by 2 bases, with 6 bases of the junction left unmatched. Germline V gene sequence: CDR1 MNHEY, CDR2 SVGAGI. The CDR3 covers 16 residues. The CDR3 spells CASSYSGQGRPYEQYF. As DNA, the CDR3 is TGTGCCAGCAGTTACTCTGGACAGGGTCGACCCTACGAGCAGTACTTC.

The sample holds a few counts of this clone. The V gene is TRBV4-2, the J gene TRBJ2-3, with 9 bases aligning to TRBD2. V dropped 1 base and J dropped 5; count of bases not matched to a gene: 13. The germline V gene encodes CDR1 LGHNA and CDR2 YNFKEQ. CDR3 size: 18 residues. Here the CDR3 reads CASSQVGGGGGAQDTQYF. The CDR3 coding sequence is TGTGCCAGCAGCCAAGTCGGAGGAGGCGGGGGGGCCCAAGATACGCAGTATTTT.

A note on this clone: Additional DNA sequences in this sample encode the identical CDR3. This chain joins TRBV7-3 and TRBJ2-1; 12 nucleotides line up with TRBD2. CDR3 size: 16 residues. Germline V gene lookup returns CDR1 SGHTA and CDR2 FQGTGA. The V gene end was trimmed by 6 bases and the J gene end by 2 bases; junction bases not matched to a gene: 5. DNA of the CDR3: TGTGCCAGCAGTTCGACTAGCGGGGGCCCCTACAATGAGCAGTTCTTC. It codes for CASSSTSGGPYNEQFF. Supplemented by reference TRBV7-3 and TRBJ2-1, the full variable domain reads GAGVSQTPSNKVTEKGKYVELRCDPISGHTALYWYRQSLGQGPEFLIYFQGTGAADDSGLPNDRFFAVRPEGSVSTLKIQRTERGDSAVYLCASSSTSGGPYNEQFFGPGTRLTVL.

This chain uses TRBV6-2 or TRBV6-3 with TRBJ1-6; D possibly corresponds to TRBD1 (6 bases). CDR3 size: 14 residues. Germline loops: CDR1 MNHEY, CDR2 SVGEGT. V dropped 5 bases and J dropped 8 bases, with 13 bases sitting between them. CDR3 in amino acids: CASSHQGWDSPLHF. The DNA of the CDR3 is TGTGCCAGCAGTCATCAGGGGTGGGATTCACCCCTCCACTTT.

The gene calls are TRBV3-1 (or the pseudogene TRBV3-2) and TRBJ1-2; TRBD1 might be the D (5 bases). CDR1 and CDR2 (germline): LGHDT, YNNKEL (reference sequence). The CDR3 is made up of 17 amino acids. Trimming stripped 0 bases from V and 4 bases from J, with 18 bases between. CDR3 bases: TGTGCCAGCAGCCAAGAATGGACGGGACTCTTTATCTATGGCTACACCTTC. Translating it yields CASSQEWTGLFIYGYTF.

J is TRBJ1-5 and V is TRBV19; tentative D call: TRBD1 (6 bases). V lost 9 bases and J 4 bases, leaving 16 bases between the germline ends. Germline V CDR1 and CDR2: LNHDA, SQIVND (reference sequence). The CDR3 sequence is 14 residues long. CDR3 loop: CASRGAWPNQPQHF. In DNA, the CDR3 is TGTGCCAGCCGGGGGGCCTGGCCAAATCAGCCCCAGCATTTT.

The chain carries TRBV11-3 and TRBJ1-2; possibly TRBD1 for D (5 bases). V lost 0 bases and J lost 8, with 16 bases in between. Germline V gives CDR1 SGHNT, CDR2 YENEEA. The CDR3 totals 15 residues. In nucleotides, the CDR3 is TGTGCCAGCAGCTTAGATGATCCAGGGTTTGGGGGCTACACCTTC. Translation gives CASSLDDPGFGGYTF.

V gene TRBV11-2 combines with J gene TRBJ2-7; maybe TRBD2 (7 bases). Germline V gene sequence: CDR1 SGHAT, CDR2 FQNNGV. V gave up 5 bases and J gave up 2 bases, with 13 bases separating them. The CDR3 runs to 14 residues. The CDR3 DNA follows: TGTGCCAGCAGCCTCGGGGGGCGGACCTACGAGCAGTACTTC. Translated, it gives CASSLGGRTYEQYF. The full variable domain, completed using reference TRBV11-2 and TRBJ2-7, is EAGVAQSPRYKIIEKRQSVAFWCNPISGHATLYWYQQILGQGPKLLIQFQNNGVVDDSQLPKDRFSAERLKGVDSTLKIQPAKLEDSAVYLCASSLGGRTYEQYFGPGTRLTVT.

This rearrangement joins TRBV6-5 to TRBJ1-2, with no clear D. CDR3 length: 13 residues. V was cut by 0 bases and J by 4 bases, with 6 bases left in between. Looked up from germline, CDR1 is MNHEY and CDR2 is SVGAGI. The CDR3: CASSYSYRYGYTF. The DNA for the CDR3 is TGTGCCAGCAGTTACTCCTACCGCTATGGCTACACCTTC.

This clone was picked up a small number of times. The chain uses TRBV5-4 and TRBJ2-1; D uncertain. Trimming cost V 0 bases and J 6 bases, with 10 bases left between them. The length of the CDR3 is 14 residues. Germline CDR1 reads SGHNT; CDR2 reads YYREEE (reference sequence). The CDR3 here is CASSLAAERNEQFF. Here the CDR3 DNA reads TGTGCCAGCAGCTTGGCGGCGGAGCGCAATGAGCAGTTCTTC.

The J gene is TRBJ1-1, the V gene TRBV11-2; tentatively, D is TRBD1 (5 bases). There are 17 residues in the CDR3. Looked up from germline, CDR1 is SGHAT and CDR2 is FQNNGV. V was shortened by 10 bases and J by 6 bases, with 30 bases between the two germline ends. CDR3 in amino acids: CAKFRGVRDNIFAEAFF. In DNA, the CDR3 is TGTGCCAAATTCCGGGGGGTCAGGGATAATATTTTCGCTGAAGCTTTCTTT.

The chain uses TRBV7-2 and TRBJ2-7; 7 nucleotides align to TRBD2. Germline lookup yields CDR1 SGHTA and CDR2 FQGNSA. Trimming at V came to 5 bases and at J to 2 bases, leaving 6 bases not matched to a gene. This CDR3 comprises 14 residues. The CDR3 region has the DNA TGTGCCAGCAGCCAATCAGCGGGACCCTACGAGCAGTACTTC. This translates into CASSQSAGPYEQYF.

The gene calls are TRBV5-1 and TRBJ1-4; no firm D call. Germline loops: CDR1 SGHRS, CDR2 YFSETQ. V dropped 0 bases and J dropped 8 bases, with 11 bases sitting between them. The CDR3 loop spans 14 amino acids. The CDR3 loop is CASSLEMRGEKLFF. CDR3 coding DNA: TGCGCCAGCAGCTTGGAGATGAGAGGCGAAAAACTGTTTTTT.

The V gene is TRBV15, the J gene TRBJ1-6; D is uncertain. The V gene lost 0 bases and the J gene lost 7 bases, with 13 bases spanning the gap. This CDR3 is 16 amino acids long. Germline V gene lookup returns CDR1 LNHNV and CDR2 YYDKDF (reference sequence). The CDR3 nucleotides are TGTGCCACCAGCAGAGACCTACCCGGGATAAATTCACCCCTCCACTTT. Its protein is CATSRDLPGINSPLHF.

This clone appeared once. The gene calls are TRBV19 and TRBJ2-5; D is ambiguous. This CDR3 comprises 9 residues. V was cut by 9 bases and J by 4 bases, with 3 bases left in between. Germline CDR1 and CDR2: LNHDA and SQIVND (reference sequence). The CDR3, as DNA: TGTGCCAGCATAGAGACCCAGTACTTC. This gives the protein CASIETQYF.

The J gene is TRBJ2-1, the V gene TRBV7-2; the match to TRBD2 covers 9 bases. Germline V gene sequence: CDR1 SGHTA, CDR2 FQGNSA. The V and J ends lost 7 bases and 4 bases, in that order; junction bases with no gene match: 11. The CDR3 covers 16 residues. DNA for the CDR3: TGTGCCAGCACACGGCGGCTAGCGGGGACGTACAATGAGCAGTTCTTC. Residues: CASTRRLAGTYNEQFF.

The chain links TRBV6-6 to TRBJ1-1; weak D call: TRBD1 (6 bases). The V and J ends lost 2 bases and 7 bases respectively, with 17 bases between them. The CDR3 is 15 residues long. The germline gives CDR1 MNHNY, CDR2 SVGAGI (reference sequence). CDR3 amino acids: CASSYPTSDRSEAFF. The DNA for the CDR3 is TGTGCCAGCAGTTACCCGACCTCGGACAGAAGTGAAGCTTTCTTT.

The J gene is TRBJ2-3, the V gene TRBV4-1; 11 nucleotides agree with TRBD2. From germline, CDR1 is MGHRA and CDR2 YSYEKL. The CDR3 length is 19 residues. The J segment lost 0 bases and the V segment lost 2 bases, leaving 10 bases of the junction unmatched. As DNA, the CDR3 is TGCGCCAGCAGCCAAAGACCCCGACTAGCGGGGCCTAGCACAGATACGCAGTATTTT. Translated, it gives CASSQRPRLAGPSTDTQYF.

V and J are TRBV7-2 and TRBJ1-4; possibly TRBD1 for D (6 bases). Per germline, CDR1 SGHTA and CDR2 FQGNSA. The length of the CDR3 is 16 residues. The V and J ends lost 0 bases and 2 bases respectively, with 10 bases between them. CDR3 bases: TGTGCCAGCAGCTTAGCGCAGGGGCTGACTAATGAAAAACTGTTTTTT. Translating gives CASSLAQGLTNEKLFF. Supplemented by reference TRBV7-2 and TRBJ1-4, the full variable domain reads GAGVSQSPSNKVTEKGKDVELRCDPISGHTALYWYRQSLGQGLEFLIYFQGNSAPDKSGLPSDRFSAERTGGSVSTLTIQRTQQEDSAVYLCASSLAQGLTNEKLFFGSGTQLSVL.

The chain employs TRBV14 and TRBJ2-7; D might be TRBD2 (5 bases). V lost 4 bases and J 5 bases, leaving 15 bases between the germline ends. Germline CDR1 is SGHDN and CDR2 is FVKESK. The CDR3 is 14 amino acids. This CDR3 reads CASSPPGLGDEQYF. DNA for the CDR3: TGTGCCAGCAGCCCTCCTGGACTTGGCGACGAGCAGTACTTC.

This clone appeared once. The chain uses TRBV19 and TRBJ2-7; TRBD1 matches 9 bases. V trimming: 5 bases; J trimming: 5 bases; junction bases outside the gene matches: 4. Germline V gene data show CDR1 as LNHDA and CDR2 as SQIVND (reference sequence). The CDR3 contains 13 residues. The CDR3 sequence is CASSPGTGNEQYF. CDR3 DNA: TGTGCCAGTAGTCCCGGGACAGGGAACGAGCAGTACTTC. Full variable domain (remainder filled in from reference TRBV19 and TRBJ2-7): DGGITQSPKYLFRKEGQNVTLSCEQNLNHDAMYWYRQDPGQGLRLIYYSQIVNDFQKGDIAEGYSVSREKKESFPLTVTSAQKNPTAFYLCASSPGTGNEQYFGPGTRLTVT.

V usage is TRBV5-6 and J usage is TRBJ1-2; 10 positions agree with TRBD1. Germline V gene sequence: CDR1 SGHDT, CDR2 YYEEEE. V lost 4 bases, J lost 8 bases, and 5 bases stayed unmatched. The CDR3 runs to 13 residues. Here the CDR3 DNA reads TGTGCCAGCAGCCGAGGGACAGGGGACGGCTACACCTTC. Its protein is CASSRGTGDGYTF. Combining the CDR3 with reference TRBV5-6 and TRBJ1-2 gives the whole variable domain DAGVTQSPTHLIKTRGQQVTLRCSPKSGHDTVSWYQQALGQGPQFIFQYYEEEERQRGNFPDRFSGHQFPNYSSELNVNALLLGDSALYLCASSRGTGDGYTFGSGTRLTVV.

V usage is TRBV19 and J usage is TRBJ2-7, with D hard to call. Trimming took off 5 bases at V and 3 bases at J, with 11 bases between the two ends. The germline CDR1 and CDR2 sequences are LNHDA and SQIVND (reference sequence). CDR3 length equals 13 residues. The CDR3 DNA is TGTGCCAGTAGTCCCACTTATGACTACGAGCAGTACTTC. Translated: CASSPTYDYEQYF.

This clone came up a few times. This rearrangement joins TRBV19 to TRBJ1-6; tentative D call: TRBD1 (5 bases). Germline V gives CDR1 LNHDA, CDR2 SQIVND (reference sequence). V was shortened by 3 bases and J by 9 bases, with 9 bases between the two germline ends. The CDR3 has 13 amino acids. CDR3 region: CASSMGQLSPLHF. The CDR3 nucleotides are TGTGCCAGTAGTATGGGGCAGCTTTCACCCCTCCACTTT.

The chain's CDR3 is CASSHQGANEQFF. The CDR3 coding sequence is TGTGCCAGCAGCCATCAGGGGGCAAATGAGCAGTTCTTC. The chain couples TRBV3-1 (or the pseudogene TRBV3-2) to TRBJ2-1, with 8 bases that match TRBD1. V shed 3 bases and J 7 bases; nucleotides not matched to a gene: 2. This CDR3 is 13 amino acids long. The germline gives CDR1 LGHDT, CDR2 YNNKEL (reference sequence).

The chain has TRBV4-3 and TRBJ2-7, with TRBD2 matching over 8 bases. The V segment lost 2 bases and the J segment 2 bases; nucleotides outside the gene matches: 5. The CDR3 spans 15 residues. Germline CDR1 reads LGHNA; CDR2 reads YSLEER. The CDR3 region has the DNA TGCGCCAGCAGCCAATACAGCGGGAGCACCTACGAGCAGTACTTC. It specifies CASSQYSGSTYEQYF.

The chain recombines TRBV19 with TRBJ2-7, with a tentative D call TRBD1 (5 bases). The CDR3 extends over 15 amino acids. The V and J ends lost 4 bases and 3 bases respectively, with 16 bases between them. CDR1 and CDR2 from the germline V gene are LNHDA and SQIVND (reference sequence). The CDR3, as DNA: TGTGCCAGTAGTACCCTAGGGTCAGGGTACTACGAGCAGTACTTC. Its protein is CASSTLGSGYYEQYF.

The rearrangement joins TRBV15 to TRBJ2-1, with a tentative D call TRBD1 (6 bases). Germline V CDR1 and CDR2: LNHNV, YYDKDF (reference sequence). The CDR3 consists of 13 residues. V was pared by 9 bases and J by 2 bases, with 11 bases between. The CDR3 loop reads CATEDRPYNEQFF. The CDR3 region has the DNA TGTGCCACGGAGGACAGACCCTACAATGAGCAGTTCTTC.

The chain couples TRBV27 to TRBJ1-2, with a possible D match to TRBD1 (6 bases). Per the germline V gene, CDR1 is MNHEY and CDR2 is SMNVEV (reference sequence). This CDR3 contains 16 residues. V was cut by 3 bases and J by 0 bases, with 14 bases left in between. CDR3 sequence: CASSFLTQGANYGYTF. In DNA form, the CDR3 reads TGTGCCAGCAGTTTTTTGACACAGGGAGCTAACTATGGCTACACCTTC.